This TCR beta chain originates from a study of T cell repertoires in cytomegalovirus infection. About the study: It was the public TCR beta signatures that indicated both CMV infection and matching HLA type.

The CDR3 spans 15 residues. The junction had 5 bases not matched to a gene; V was cut back by 6 bases and J by 1 base. Germline V lookup: CDR1 MNHNS, CDR2 SASEGT. Each CDR3 protein gets one entry after TCRdb re-called the reads with MiXCR. The table lists more than 650,000 distinct CDR3 sequences, 35% to 45% of them singletons. This receptor was identified in a human donor in good health (CMV status not recorded). Some clones in this sample may be carry-over from other donors' samples. The chain combines TRBV6-1 with TRBJ2-7; 11 bases fit TRBD1. The sample taken for sequencing was PBMCs. The CDR3 sequence is CASSWTGGASYEQYF. The CDR3, as DNA: TGTGCCAGCAGCTGGACAGGGGGCGCATCCTACGAGCAGTACTTC.